This T cell receptor beta chain was profiled in a study of vaccination effects on CD4 cells after COVID-19. Study context: Peptides at 10 ug/ml and IL-2 at about 9.2 IU/ml were added to approximately 2 million PBMC per well.

With roughly nine days of culture completed, CD4+ T cells were isolated. Participants received two doses of either the BNT162b2 or mRNA-1273 vaccine. Days 3 and 7 were when half the medium was replaced with IL-2 medium. Only in-frame clones appear in the TCRdb table, and some are missing; sequencing was by immunoSEQ multiplex PCR. This table has approximately 66,000 clones, 70% to 80% appearing once. Between the trimmed V and J ends, which lost 4 bases and 2 bases, there was a span of 9 bases. This CDR3 is 14 amino acids long. Germline CDR1 and CDR2: SGHDT and YYEEEE. As to this clone: Antigen: not known.

The sequence derives from a human donor who received a COVID-19 vaccine. The chain combines TRBV5-6 with TRBJ1-4, with D uncertain. The sequencing used CD4+ T cells from PBMCs cultured without peptide, collected after COVID-19 vaccination. As DNA, the CDR3 is TGTGCCAGCAGCCAGGAATTTACTAATGAAAAACTGTTTTTT. It translates to CASSQEFTNEKLFF.